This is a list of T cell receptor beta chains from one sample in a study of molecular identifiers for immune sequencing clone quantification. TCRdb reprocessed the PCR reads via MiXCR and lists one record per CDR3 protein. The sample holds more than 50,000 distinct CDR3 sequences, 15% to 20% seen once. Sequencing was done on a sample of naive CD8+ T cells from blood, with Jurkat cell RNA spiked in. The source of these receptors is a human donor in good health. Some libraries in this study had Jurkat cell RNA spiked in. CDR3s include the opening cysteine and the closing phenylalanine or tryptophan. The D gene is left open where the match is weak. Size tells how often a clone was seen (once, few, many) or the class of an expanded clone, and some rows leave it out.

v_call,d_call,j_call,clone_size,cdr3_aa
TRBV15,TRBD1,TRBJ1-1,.,CATSNAAGRGLAGIEALF
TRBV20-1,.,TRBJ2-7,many,CSARDSSVISYEQYF
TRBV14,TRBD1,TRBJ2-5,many,CASSQVFPGGSQETQYF
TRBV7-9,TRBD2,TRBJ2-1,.,CASSSTGLAYNEQFF
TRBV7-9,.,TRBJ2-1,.,CASSFTGEQLF
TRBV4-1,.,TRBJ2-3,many,CASSQAESKRSTDTQYF
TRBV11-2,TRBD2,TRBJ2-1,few,CASSSGGDEQFF
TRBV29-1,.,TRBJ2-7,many,CSVEQAQRGEQYF
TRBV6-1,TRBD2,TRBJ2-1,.,CASSEVFTSGYNEQFF
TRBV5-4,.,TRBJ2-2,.,CASSRVGARRTPRDTGELFF
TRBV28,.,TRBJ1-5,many,CASSFSSGQPQHF
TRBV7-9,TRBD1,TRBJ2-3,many,CASSKTGGMDTQYF
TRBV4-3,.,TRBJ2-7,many,CASSQARTTSTEQYF
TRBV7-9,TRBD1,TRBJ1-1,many,CASKPDRATEAFF
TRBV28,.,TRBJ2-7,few,CASSFAYEQYF
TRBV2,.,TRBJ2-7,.,CASSDEGGYAYEQYF
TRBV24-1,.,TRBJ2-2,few,CAISDRVGNTGELFF
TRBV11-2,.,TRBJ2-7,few,CASSPTGTFYEQYF
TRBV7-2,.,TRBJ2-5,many,CASIMMGPSEGQETQYF
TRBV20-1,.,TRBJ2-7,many,CSARDRTLGYEQYF
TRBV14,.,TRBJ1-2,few,CAGSPFGVPGYTF
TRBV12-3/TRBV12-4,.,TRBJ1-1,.,CASSLALMGTEAFF
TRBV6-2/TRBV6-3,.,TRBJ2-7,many,CASAESYEQYF
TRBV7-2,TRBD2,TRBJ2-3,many,CASSLQLAIDTQYF
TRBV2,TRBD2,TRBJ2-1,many,CASSETGLATYNEQFF
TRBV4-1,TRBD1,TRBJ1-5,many,CASSLGDRERQPQHF
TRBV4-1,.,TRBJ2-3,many,CASSQVFGSTDTQYF
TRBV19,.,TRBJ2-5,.,CASSIGGVGTETQYF
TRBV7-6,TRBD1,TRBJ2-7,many,CASSLLNPGQGGYEQYF
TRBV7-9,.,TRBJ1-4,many,CASSPGPATNEKLFF
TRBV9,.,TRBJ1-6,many,CASSVGKVYNSPLHF
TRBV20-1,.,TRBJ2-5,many,CSARDGELQETQYF
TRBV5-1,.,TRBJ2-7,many,CASSLYYEQYF
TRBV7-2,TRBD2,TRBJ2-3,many,CASSLAPGREWTDTQYF
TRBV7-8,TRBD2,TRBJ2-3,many,CASSLDVTTSGLTDTQYF
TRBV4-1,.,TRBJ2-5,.,CVSSQAPTAGEGETQYF
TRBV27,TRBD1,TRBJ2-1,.,CASSAGGSYNGQFF
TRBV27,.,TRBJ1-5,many,CASSLSAERNQPQHF
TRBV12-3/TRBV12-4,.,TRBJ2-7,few,CASSFGSFTYEQYF
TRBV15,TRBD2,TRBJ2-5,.,CATSSKTSGRAYGETQYF
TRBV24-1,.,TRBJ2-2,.,CATSDFGELFF
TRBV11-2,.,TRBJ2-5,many,CASSLAAGSMKTQYF
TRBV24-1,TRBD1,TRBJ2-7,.,CATSDWTGVQQYF
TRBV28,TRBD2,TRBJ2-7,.,CASSRGGGDEQYF
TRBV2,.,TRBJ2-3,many,CASSEVGSTDTQYF